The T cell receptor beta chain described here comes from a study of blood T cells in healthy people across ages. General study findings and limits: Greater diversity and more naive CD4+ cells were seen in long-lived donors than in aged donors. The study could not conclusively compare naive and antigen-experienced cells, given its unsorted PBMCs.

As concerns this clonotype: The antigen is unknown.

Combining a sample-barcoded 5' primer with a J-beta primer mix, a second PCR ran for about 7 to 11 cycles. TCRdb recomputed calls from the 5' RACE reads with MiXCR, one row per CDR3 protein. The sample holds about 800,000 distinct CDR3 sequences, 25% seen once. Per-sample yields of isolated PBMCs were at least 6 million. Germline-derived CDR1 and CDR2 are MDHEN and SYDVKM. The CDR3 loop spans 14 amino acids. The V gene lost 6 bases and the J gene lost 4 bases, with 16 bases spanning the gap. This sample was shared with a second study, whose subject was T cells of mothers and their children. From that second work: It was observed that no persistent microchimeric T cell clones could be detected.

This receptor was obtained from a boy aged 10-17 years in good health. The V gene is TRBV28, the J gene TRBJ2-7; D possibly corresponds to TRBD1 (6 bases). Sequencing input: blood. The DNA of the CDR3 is TGTGCCAGCAGAGTGGACAGTGGGGATTACGAGCAGTACTTC. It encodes CASRVDSGDYEQYF.